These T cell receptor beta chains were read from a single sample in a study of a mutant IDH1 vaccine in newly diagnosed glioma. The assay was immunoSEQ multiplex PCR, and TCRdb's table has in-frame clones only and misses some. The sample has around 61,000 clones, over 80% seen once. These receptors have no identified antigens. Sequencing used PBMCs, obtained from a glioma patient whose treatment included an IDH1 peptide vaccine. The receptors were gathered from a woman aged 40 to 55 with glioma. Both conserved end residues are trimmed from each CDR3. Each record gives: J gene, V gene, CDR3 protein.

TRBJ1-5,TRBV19,ASSSLREKERQPQH
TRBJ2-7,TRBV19,ASSRTWDEQY
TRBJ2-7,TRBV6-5,ASSSRGGHEQY
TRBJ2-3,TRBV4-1,ASSQDGGGADTQY
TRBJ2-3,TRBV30,AWNLKPYRTRTGADTQY
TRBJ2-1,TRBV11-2,ASRPGLRGGAHEQF
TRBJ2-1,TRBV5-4,ASTVGLATTGEQF
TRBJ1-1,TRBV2,ASRKRSGGTEAF
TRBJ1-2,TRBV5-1,ASSTDRDAPYGYT
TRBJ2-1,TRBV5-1,ASSLGQDSSYNEQF
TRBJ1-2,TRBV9,ASSVSQGNYGYT